Presented here are 10 T cell receptor beta chains from one specimen sequenced in a study of T cell responses to AZD1222 COVID-19 vaccine. Clones were sequenced by immunoSEQ multiplex PCR, and TCRdb holds only the in-frame ones, with some missing. Of about 160,000 clones in the sample, approximately 94% were seen once. The sample consisted of peripheral blood, taken on day 0 of AZD1222 vaccination. All receptors derive from an adult in good health.

The chain is built from TRBV6-1 and TRBJ2-1; 7 nucleotides line up with TRBD1. The CDR3 totals 14 residues. The germline V gene encodes CDR1 MNHNS and CDR2 SASEGT. Trimming removed 0 bases from V and 6 bases from J; junction bases left unmatched: 2. The CDR3 bases are TGTGCCAGCAGTGAAGCATCAGGGGGCAATGAGCAGTTCTTC. Amino acids: CASSEASGGNEQFF.

This sequence joins TRBV7-6 and TRBJ2-2; 9 bases line up with TRBD1. The CDR3 runs to 15 residues. Per germline, CDR1 SGHVS and CDR2 FNYEAQ. V trimming: 5 bases; J trimming: 7 bases; junction bases outside the gene matches: 8. The CDR3 sequence: CASSLGQGSGGELFF. As DNA, the CDR3 is TGTGCCAGCAGCCTAGGACAGGGGTCCGGCGGGGAGCTGTTTTTT.

CDR3 bases: TGTGCCAGCGGCCGGGACAGGGAAAGGCCCCTCCACTTT. Its translation: CASGRDRERPLHF. The V and J genes are TRBV27 and TRBJ1-6; 9 bases are a match to TRBD1. In germline, CDR1 is MNHEY, CDR2 SMNVEV (reference sequence). After removal of 8 bases from V and 13 bases from J, the junction contained 9 bases not matched to a gene. The CDR3 contains 13 residues.

The rearrangement uses TRBV4-1 and TRBJ1-5, with a weak D call TRBD1 (5 bases). The V gene's germline CDR1 is MGHRA and CDR2 YSYEKL. The V end lost 0 bases, the J end lost 4 bases, and 16 bases lay between the germline ends. CDR3 length: 17 residues. The CDR3 sequence is CASSQEVMQTANQPQHF. The CDR3 coding sequence is TGCGCCAGCAGCCAAGAGGTTATGCAGACAGCAAATCAGCCCCAGCATTTT.

V gene TRBV7-9 combines with J gene TRBJ1-1; D ambiguous. The CDR3 consists of 13 residues. V lost 5 bases and J lost 9, with 16 bases in between. Germline-derived CDR1 and CDR2 are SEHNR and FQNEAQ (reference sequence). CDR3 sequence (DNA): TGTGCCAGCAGCCCCAGCGAGATCGAGAAAGCTTTCTTT. Its translation is CASSPSEIEKAFF.

This chain uses TRBV19 with TRBJ2-1, with D perhaps TRBD2 (5 bases). The V gene lost 5 bases and the J gene lost 0 bases, with 14 bases spanning the gap. This CDR3 contains 16 residues. In germline, CDR1 is LNHDA, CDR2 SQIVND (reference sequence). CDR3 in amino acids: CASSARLPSSYNEQFF. As DNA, the CDR3 is TGTGCCAGTAGTGCCCGACTACCTAGCTCCTACAATGAGCAGTTCTTC.

This clone appeared a single time. The chain's CDR3 is CASSSAYGTSYNEQFF. The CDR3 DNA reads as TGCGCCAGCAGCTCGGCGTACGGGACCTCCTACAATGAGCAGTTCTTC. The chain carries TRBV5-1 and TRBJ2-1; D possibly uses TRBD1 or TRBD2 (5 bases each). The CDR3 is made up of 16 amino acids. CDR1 is SGHRS, CDR2 YFSETQ, per germline. Trimming removed 3 bases from V and 0 bases from J, with 13 bases in between.

To note about this clone: Other nucleotide sequences in the sample specify the same CDR3. V is TRBV11-1 and J is TRBJ2-2; TRBD2 agrees at 7 bases. This CDR3 comprises 14 residues. Losses at the gene ends were 4 bases for V and 3 bases for J; bases not matched to a gene: 2. CDR1 is SGHAT, CDR2 FQDESV, per germline (reference sequence). The CDR3 region is CASSSSGDTGELFF. CDR3 nucleotides: TGTGCCAGCAGCTCTAGCGGCGACACCGGGGAGCTGTTTTTT.

CDR3 region: CASSLGTPAKNEQFF. The CDR3 coding sequence is TGCGCCAGCAGCTTAGGGACCCCGGCTAAGAATGAGCAGTTCTTC. The gene calls are TRBV5-1 and TRBJ2-1; TRBD1 or TRBD2 may be the D gene (5 bases each). Germline V gene data show CDR1 as SGHRS and CDR2 as YFSETQ. The CDR3 loop spans 15 amino acids. The V gene lost 2 bases and the J gene lost 7 bases, with 16 bases spanning the gap.

This sequence joins TRBV3-1 (or the pseudogene TRBV3-2) and TRBJ1-4; D uncertain. There are 12 residues in the CDR3. Germline CDR1 LGHDT, CDR2 YNNKEL (reference sequence). Trimming shortened V by 5 bases and J by 8 bases, and 9 bases separated the two germline ends. CDR3 region: CASSFGEEKLFF. CDR3 coding DNA: TGTGCCAGCAGCTTCGGCGAAGAAAAACTGTTTTTT.